This T cell receptor (beta chain) emerged from a study of beta chain features in type 1 diabetes. The germline CDR1 and CDR2 sequences are LGHNA and YNFKEQ. Losses at the gene ends were 0 bases for V and 4 bases for J; bases not matched to a gene: 5. This CDR3 contains 15 residues. Whole-study findings and limits: A moderate, significant TCRB CDR3 shortening appeared in type 1 diabetes across four CD4+ subsets.

Regarding this clone: What it binds is unknown.

Expressed TCRB transcripts were sequenced because the isolated RNA had all been reverse transcribed beforehand. TCRdb's table, derived via immunoSEQ multiplex PCR, lists solely in-frame clones and lacks some. This table holds 600,000 to 700,000 clones, under 15% found once. The specimen sequenced was naive CD4+ T cells from blood. The chain carries TRBV4-2 and TRBJ1-2, with TRBD1 matching 7 bases. This clonotype was obtained from a man aged 30 to 45 with type 1 diabetes. CDR3 amino acids: CASSQDRGTAYGYTF. CDR3 sequence (DNA): TGTGCCAGCAGCCAAGATCGGGGGACAGCCTATGGCTACACCTTC.